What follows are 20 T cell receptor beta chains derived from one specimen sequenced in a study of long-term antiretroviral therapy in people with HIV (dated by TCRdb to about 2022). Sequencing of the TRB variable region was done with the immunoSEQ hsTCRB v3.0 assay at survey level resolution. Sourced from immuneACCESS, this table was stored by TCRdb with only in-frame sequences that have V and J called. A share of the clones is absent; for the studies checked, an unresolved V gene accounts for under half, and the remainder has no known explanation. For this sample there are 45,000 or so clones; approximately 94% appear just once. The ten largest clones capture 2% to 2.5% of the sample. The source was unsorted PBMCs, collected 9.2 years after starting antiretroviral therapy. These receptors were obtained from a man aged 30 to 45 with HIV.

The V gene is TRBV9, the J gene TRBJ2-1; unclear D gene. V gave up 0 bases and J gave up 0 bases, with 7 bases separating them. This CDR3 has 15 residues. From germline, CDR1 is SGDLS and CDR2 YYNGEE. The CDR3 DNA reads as TGTGCCAGCAGCGTAGAGCCAGCCTCCTACAATGAGCAGTTCTTC. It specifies CASSVEPASYNEQFF.

Here the CDR3 reads CSVDEGGGETQYF. The CDR3 coding sequence is TGCAGCGTTGATGAGGGGGGTGGAGAGACCCAGTACTTC. V gene TRBV29-1 combines with J gene TRBJ2-5; D tentatively fits TRBD1 or TRBD2 (6 bases each). The CDR3 consists of 13 residues. Trimming took 3 bases from V and 4 from J, leaving 12 bases between them. From germline, CDR1 is SQVTM and CDR2 ANQGSEA.

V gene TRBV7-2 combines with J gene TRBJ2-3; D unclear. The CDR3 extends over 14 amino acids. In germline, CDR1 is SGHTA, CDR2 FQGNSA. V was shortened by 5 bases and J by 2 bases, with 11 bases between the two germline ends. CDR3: CASSPGPHTDTQYF. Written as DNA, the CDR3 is TGTGCCAGCAGCCCCGGCCCGCACACAGATACGCAGTATTTT. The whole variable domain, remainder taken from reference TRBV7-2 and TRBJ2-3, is GAGVSQSPSNKVTEKGKDVELRCDPISGHTALYWYRQSLGQGLEFLIYFQGNSAPDKSGLPSDRFSAERTGGSVSTLTIQRTQQEDSAVYLCASSPGPHTDTQYFGPGTRLTVL.

The CDR3, as DNA: TGTGCAAGTCCCGGACAGAGAAATCAGCCCCAGCATTTT. Encoded protein: CASPGQRNQPQHF. This chain links TRBV12-2 with TRBJ1-5; the table names TRBD1, a call not compared with the DNA. TRBV12-2 is a known pseudogene. CDR3 length equals 13 residues.

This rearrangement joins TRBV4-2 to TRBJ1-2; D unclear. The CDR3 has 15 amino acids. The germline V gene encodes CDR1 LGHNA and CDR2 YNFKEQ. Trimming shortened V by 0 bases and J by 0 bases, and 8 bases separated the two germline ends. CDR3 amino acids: CASSQDLTANYGYTF. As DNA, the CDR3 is TGTGCCAGCAGCCAAGACCTAACAGCTAACTATGGCTACACCTTC.

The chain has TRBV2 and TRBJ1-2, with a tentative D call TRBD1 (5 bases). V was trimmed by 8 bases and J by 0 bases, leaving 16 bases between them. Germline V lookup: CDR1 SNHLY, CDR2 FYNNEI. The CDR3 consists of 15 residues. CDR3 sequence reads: CASGNLGPTNYGYTF. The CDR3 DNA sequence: TGTGCCAGCGGGAATCTGGGACCGACTAACTATGGCTACACCTTC.

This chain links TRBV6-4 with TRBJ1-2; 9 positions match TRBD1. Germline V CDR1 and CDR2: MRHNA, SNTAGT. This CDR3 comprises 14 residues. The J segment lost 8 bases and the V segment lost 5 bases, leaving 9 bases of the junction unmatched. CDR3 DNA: TGTGCCAGCAGTCGTGACAGGGGGTCTCTGGGCTACACCTTC. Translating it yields CASSRDRGSLGYTF.

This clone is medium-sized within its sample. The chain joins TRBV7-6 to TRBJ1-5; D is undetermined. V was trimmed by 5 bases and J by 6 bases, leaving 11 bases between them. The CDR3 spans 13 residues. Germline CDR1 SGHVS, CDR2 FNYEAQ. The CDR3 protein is CASSAGGSQPQHF. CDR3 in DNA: TGTGCCAGCAGCGCGGGAGGGAGTCAGCCCCAGCATTTT. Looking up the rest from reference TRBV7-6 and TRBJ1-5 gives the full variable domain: GAGVSQSPRYKVTKRGQDVALRCDPISGHVSLYWYRQALGQGPEFLTYFNYEAQQDKSGLPNDRFSAERPEGSISTLTIQRTEQRDSAMYRCASSAGGSQPQHFGDGTRLSIL.

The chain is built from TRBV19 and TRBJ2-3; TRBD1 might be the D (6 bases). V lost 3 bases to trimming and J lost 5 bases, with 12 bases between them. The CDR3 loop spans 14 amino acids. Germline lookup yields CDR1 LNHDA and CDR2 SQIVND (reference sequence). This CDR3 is CASSMFEGVDTQYF. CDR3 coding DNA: TGTGCCAGTAGTATGTTTGAGGGGGTAGATACGCAGTATTTT.

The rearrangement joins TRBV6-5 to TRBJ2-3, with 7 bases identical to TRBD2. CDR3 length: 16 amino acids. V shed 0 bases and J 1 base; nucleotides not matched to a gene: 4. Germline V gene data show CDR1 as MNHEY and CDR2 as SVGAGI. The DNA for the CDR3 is TGTGCCAGCAGTTACTCAGGGGCGGGGGGCACAGATACGCAGTATTTT. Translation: CASSYSGAGGTDTQYF.

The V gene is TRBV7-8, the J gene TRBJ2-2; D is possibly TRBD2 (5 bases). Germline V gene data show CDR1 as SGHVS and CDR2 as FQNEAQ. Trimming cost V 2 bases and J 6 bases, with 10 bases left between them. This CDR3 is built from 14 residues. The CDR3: CASSLYGEAGELFF. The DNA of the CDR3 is TGTGCCAGCAGCTTATACGGGGAAGCCGGGGAGCTGTTTTTT.

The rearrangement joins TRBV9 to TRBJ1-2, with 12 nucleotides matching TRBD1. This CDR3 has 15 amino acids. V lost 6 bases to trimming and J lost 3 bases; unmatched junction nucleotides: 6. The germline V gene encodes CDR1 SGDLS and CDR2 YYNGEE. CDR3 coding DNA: TGTGCCAGCAATTCCGGGACAGGGGGCGACTATGGCTACACCTTC. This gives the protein CASNSGTGGDYGYTF.

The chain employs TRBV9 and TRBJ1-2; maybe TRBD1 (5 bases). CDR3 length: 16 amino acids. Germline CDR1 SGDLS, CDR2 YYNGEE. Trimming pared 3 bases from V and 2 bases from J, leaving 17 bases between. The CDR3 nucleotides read TGTGCCAGCAGCGATGCGGCGGAAGGGGTGAACTATGGCTACACCTTC. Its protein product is CASSDAAEGVNYGYTF.

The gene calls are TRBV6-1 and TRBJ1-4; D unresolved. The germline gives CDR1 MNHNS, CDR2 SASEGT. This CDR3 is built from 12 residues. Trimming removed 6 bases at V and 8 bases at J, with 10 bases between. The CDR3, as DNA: TGTGCCAGCAGGTTATCACAAGAAAAACTGTTTTTT. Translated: CASRLSQEKLFF.

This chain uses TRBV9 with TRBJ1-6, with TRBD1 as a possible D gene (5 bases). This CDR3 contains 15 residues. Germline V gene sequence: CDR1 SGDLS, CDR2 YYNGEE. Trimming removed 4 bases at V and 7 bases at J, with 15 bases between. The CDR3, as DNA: TGTGCCAGCAGCCCATCTCCTCAGGGAAATTCACCCCTCCACTTT. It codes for CASSPSPQGNSPLHF.

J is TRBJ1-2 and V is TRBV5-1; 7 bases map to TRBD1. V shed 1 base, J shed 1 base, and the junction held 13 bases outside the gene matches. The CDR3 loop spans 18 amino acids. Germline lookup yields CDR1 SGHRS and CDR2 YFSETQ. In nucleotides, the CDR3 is TGCGCCAGCAGCTTGAAGGGCGGGACAGTAGACTTTAACTATGGCTACACCTTC. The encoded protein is CASSLKGGTVDFNYGYTF.

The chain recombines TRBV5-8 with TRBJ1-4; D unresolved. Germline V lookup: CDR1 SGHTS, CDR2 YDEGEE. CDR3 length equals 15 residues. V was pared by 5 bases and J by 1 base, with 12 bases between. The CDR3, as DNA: TGTGCCAGCAGTACGGGCCTCTTAACTAATGAAAAACTGTTTTTT. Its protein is CASSTGLLTNEKLFF. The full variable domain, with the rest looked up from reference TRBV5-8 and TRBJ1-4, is EAGVTQSPTHLIKTRGQQATLRCSPISGHTSVYWYQQALGLGLQFLLWYDEGEERNRGNFPPRFSGRQFPNYSSELNVNALELEDSALYLCASSTGLLTNEKLFFGSGTQLSVL.

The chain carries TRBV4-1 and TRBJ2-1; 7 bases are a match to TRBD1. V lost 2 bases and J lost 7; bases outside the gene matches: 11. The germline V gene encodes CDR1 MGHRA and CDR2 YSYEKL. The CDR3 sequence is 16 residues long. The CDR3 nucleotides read TGCGCCAGCAGCCAAAAGGGGGCACCCGGGCCTAATGAGCAGTTCTTC. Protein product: CASSQKGAPGPNEQFF.

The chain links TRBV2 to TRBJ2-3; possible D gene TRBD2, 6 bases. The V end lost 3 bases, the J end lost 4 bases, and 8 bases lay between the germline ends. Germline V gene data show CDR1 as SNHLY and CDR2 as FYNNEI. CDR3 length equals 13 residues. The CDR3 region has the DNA TGTGCCAGCAGTGAGCGGGGCCCAGATACGCAGTATTTT. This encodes CASSERGPDTQYF.

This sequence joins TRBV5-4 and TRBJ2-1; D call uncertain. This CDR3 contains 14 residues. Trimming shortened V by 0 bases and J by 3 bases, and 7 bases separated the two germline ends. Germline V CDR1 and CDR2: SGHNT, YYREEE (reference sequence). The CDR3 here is CASSLAGLYNEQFF. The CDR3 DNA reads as TGTGCCAGCAGCTTGGCGGGCCTCTACAATGAGCAGTTCTTC.